This TCR beta chain appears in the sequencing data of a study of T-cell reconstitution after alpha-beta-depleted transplantation in children. Study-wide findings and caveats: Surviving thymic progenitors and recipient T cells were the source of high TCRbeta diversity at day 60 in some patients. There were reportedly several hundred expanded graft clones from which alpha-beta T cells came about two months after transplant. Among T cells one year after transplant, newly produced cells accounted for most counts and diversity.

With respect to this clonotype: Its antigen remains unknown.

This CDR3 spans 13 amino acids. From germline, CDR1 is ENHRY and CDR2 SYGVKD. The V gene lost 1 base and the J gene lost 7 bases, with 8 bases spanning the gap. Unique molecular identifiers featured in how the TCRbeta library was prepared. A single record per CDR3 protein comes from TCRdb applying MiXCR to the PCR reads. In the table there are fewer than 1 million distinct CDR3 sequences, roughly 15% of which are singletons. The chain combines TRBV10-3 with TRBJ1-5; D is unresolved. The sample was PBMCs, mostly from graft donor cells, taken 360 days after TCRalphabeta/CD19-depleted stem cell transplant. The clonotype comes from a male patient under 18 who had a stem cell transplant for acute lymphoblastic leukemia, so the T cells may come from the graft donor. The CDR3 sequence is CAISEYGEQPQHF. CDR3 nucleotides: TGTGCCATCAGTGAGTACGGAGAACAGCCCCAGCATTTT.